These T cell receptor beta chains were read from a single sample in a study of cytomegalovirus exposure and HLA in healthy donors. Method: immunoSEQ multiplex PCR; TCRdb's copy keeps in-frame clones and lacks some. This sample yields about 200,000 clones, of which roughly four fifths are seen a single time; under 2% belongs to the top ten. Input material: PBMCs. The source is a young man in good health and CMV-seronegative. Both conserved end residues are part of each CDR3. A D gene is named only where the DNA matches it firmly. The listing skips clone size in some rows; elsewhere it reads once, few, many or a size class.

j_gene	v_gene	abundance	d_gene	CDR3aa	CDR3nt
TRBJ2-1	TRBV7-3	-	-	CASSLNSLSNEQFF	TGTGCCAGCAGCTTAAACAGCCTTTCTAATGAGCAGTTCTTC
TRBJ1-4	TRBV4-1	few	-	CASSQLSLSEKLFF	TGCGCCAGCAGCCAACTGTCTCTGAGCGAAAAACTGTTTTTT
TRBJ2-7	TRBV7-9	-	TRBD2	CASSLTGTSIHEQYF	TGTGCCAGCAGCTTGACCGGGACTAGCATCCACGAGCAGTACTTC
TRBJ2-2	TRBV2	once	TRBD2	CASRRIAGANTGELFF	TGTGCCAGCAGGAGAATAGCGGGAGCGAACACCGGGGAGCTGTTTTTT
TRBJ2-3	TRBV10-3	-	TRBD2	CAISRWTSGGADTQYF	TGTGCCATCAGTCGATGGACTAGCGGGGGTGCAGATACGCAGTATTTT
TRBJ1-5	TRBV19	-	TRBD1	CASSMTGGDVGNQPQHF	TGTGCCAGTAGTATGACAGGGGGAGACGTCGGCAATCAGCCCCAGCATTTT
TRBJ2-7	TRBV5-1	-	TRBD2	CASSLRAGVYEQYF	TGCGCCAGCAGCTTGCGAGCGGGAGTCTACGAGCAGTACTTC
TRBJ1-5	TRBV9	-	TRBD1	CATSHRGTGGNQPQHF	TGTGCCACCAGCCACCGGGGGACAGGGGGTAATCAGCCCCAGCATTTT
TRBJ2-1	TRBV2	-	-	CASSEDTNEQFF	TGTGCCAGCAGTGAGGACACGAACGAGCAGTTCTTC
TRBJ1-5	TRBV4-1	-	-	CASSQEWVNRVNSNQPQHF	TGCGCCAGCAGCCAGGAGTGGGTCAACAGGGTCAATAGCAATCAGCCCCAGCATTTT
TRBJ2-6	TRBV28	-	-	CASSVTGSGANVLTF	TGTGCCAGCTCGGTCACAGGTTCTGGGGCCAACGTCCTGACTTTC
TRBJ1-2	TRBV7-2	-	-	CASSLKGGNRYTF	TGTGCCAGCAGCTTAAAAGGCGGGAATCGCTACACCTTC
TRBJ2-7	TRBV27	few	TRBD1	CASSQSWGQPGGEQYF	TGTGCCAGCAGCCAATCATGGGGACAGCCTGGTGGTGAGCAGTACTTC
TRBJ2-7	TRBV27	-	TRBD2	CASRLAGGSYERYF	TGTGCCAGCAGGCTAGCGGGAGGGTCCTACGAGCGGTACTTC
TRBJ2-7	TRBV27	-	-	CASSLSRVNSYEQYF	TGTGCCAGCAGTTTATCCCGGGTCAACTCCTACGAGCAGTACTTC